One sample yielded the 17 T cell receptor beta chains listed below, sequenced in a study of blood T cell repertoires in COVID-19. The table came from immunoSEQ multiplex PCR; TCRdb's copy has only in-frame clones and leaves some out. Seen here are approximately 250,000 clones, more than 85% observed once, and the top ten hold about 3%. The sample comprised PBMCs or T cells enriched from blood (not recorded which). These receptors came from a man in his forties who had been exposed to COVID-19.

In its sample, this clone was seen a few times. The chain employs TRBV11-2 and TRBJ2-5, with TRBD2 matching 13 bases. Per the germline V gene, CDR1 is SGHAT and CDR2 is FQNNGV. V lost 5 bases, J lost 2 bases, and 8 bases stayed unmatched. The CDR3 spans 17 residues. DNA for the CDR3: TGTGCCAGCAGCCCAGGGACTAGCGGGACGTTACAAGAGACCCAGTACTTC. Its protein product is CASSPGTSGTLQETQYF.

Concerning this clone itself: Other DNA sequences in this specimen translate into the identical CDR3. The chain combines TRBV5-1 with TRBJ2-7; 10 bases map to TRBD1. From germline, CDR1 is SGHRS and CDR2 YFSETQ. The CDR3 spans 14 residues. V was pared by 5 bases and J by 2 bases, with 4 bases of the junction left unmatched. The CDR3 protein is CASSSGQGTYEQYF. CDR3 DNA sequence: TGCGCCAGCAGTTCGGGACAGGGGACCTACGAGCAGTACTTC. The full variable domain, with the rest looked up from reference TRBV5-1 and TRBJ2-7, is KAGVTQTPRYLIKTRGQQVTLSCSPISGHRSVSWYQQTPGQGLQFLFEYFSETQRNKGNFPGRFSGRQFSNSRSEMNVSTLELGDSALYLCASSSGQGTYEQYFGPGTRLTVT.

The V gene is TRBV9, the J gene TRBJ2-1, with 9 bases identical to TRBD2. V was clipped by 3 bases and J by 7 bases; unmatched bases: 5. CDR1 and CDR2 (germline): SGDLS, YYNGEE. The CDR3 is made up of 14 amino acids. CDR3: CASSGGLAGNEQFF. The CDR3 DNA follows: TGTGCCAGCAGCGGGGGACTAGCAGGGAATGAGCAGTTCTTC.

The chain recombines TRBV29-1 with TRBJ2-1; TRBD2 matches at 10 bases. Unmatched junction bases numbered 10, after V lost 6 bases and J lost 5 bases. The CDR3 is 15 residues long. Germline V gene lookup returns CDR1 SQVTM and CDR2 ANQGSEA. CDR3 nucleotides: TGCAGCGTCTCTCTAGGACTAGCGGCCGACAATGAGCAGTTCTTC. This gives the protein CSVSLGLAADNEQFF.

The CDR3 DNA follows: TGCGCCAGCAGCCAAGTTGTGGGGGGACCCAATCAGCCCCAGCATTTT. It yields the protein CASSQVVGGPNQPQHF. This chain links TRBV4-1 with TRBJ1-5, with D perhaps TRBD1 (5 bases). The CDR3 length is 16 residues. The germline CDR1 and CDR2 sequences are MGHRA and YSYEKL. Trimming shortened V by 1 base and J by 3 bases, and 13 bases separated the two germline ends.

The gene calls are TRBV11-2 and TRBJ2-1, with D possibly being TRBD1 (6 bases). CDR1 and CDR2 from the germline V gene are SGHAT and FQNNGV. The CDR3 spans 15 residues. The V end was cut by 5 bases, the J end by 3 bases, with 14 bases between. The CDR3 sequence: CASSREGHLYNEQFF. The CDR3 region has the DNA TGTGCCAGCAGCCGCGAGGGACACCTCTACAATGAGCAGTTCTTC.

This clone was detected only once. CDR3 coding DNA: TGTGCCAGCTCATTGCAGGGGGCCAGCACTGAAGCTTTCTTT. Its translation is CASSLQGASTEAFF. The chain uses TRBV18 and TRBJ1-1; 8 bases are a match to TRBD1. The CDR3 is 14 amino acids. The J segment lost 4 bases and the V segment lost 5 bases, leaving 6 bases of the junction unmatched. Germline CDR1 reads KGHSH; CDR2 reads LQKENI.

The CDR3 is CASSLLGLAGNSYEQYF. The DNA for the CDR3 is TGTGCCAGCAGTCTACTCGGACTAGCGGGGAACTCCTACGAGCAGTACTTC. V and J are TRBV27 and TRBJ2-7; 12 bases fit TRBD2. This CDR3 is built from 17 residues. The trim removed 5 bases at V and 0 bases at J, leaving 8 bases unmatched. Germline V gene lookup returns CDR1 MNHEY and CDR2 SMNVEV (reference sequence).

J is TRBJ2-1 and V is TRBV19; D gene ambiguous. From germline, CDR1 is LNHDA and CDR2 SQIVND (reference sequence). This CDR3 is 16 amino acids long. V lost 2 bases to trimming and J lost 0 bases, with 11 bases between them. The CDR3 DNA sequence: TGTGCCAGTAGTATACAACTGCCACTCTCCTACAATGAGCAGTTCTTC. Translation gives CASSIQLPLSYNEQFF.

The gene calls are TRBV5-1 and TRBJ2-5, with 10 nucleotides matching TRBD1. The junction had 11 bases not matched to a gene; V was cut back by 4 bases and J by 5 bases. This CDR3 has 16 amino acids. CDR1 is SGHRS and CDR2 is YFSETQ in the germline V gene. CDR3 in amino acids: CASSPEAGTGVETQYF. CDR3 bases: TGCGCCAGCAGCCCAGAAGCCGGGACAGGGGTCGAGACCCAGTACTTC.

V usage is TRBV27 and J usage is TRBJ2-7, with 7 bases aligning to TRBD2. CDR3 size: 17 residues. The germline V gene has CDR1 MNHEY and CDR2 SMNVEV (reference sequence). Losses at the gene ends were 5 bases for V and 3 bases for J; bases not matched to a gene: 16. The CDR3 sequence: CASSPFRVGGRDYEQYF. DNA of the CDR3: TGTGCCAGCAGTCCATTCCGGGTGGGCGGGAGAGACTACGAGCAGTACTTC.

This chain joins TRBV9 and TRBJ1-2; 9 bases agree with TRBD1. The V and J ends lost 2 bases and 4 bases, in that order; junction bases with no gene match: 6. This CDR3 spans 15 amino acids. Germline CDR1 reads SGDLS; CDR2 reads YYNGEE. The CDR3, as DNA: TGTGCCAGCAGCGTGACAGGGGGAGGAGGCTATGGCTACACCTTC. It translates to CASSVTGGGGYGYTF.

The rearrangement links TRBV6-2 or TRBV6-3 to TRBJ2-2, with 10 bases matching TRBD1. The germline V gene has CDR1 MNHEY and CDR2 SVGEGT. The ends lost 6 bases at V and 3 bases at J; junction bases unmatched: 4. The CDR3 contains 15 residues. As DNA, the CDR3 is TGTGCCAGCAGCCCCGGGACAGGGGACACCGGGGAGCTGTTTTTT. Translating it yields CASSPGTGDTGELFF.

The J gene is TRBJ1-5, the V gene TRBV19, with TRBD1 identical over 9 bases. V was pared by 3 bases and J by 0 bases, with 15 bases of the junction left unmatched. CDR1 and CDR2 (germline): LNHDA, SQIVND (reference sequence). CDR3 length: 20 residues. CDR3 sequence reads: CASSIKGQGRNFHSNQPQHF. As DNA, the CDR3 is TGTGCCAGTAGTATTAAAGGACAGGGGCGTAATTTCCATAGCAATCAGCCCCAGCATTTT.

CDR3 sequence: CAISENRGSNSPLHF. As DNA, the CDR3 is TGTGCCATCAGTGAGAATAGGGGGAGTAATTCACCCCTCCACTTT. The chain employs TRBV10-3 and TRBJ1-6, with D perhaps TRBD1 (6 bases). This CDR3 region has 15 residues. V was trimmed by 2 bases and J by 6 bases, leaving 11 bases between them. Per the germline V gene, CDR1 is ENHRY and CDR2 is SYGVKD.

V is TRBV9 and J is TRBJ2-2, with a possible D match to TRBD2 (6 bases). Trimming shortened V by 0 bases and J by 0 bases, and 6 bases separated the two germline ends. The CDR3 contains 15 residues. Germline lookup yields CDR1 SGDLS and CDR2 YYNGEE. The CDR3 here is CASSVGEANTGELFF. CDR3 sequence (DNA): TGTGCCAGCAGCGTAGGGGAGGCGAACACCGGGGAGCTGTTTTTT.

The CDR3 sequence is CAWSFGGNQPQHF. The DNA of the CDR3 is TGTGCCTGGAGTTTCGGGGGCAATCAGCCCCAGCATTTT. The J gene is TRBJ1-5, the V gene TRBV30; no reliable D call. Germline lookup yields CDR1 GTSNPN and CDR2 SVGIG (reference sequence). This CDR3 contains 13 residues. The germline V and J ends were trimmed by 2 bases and 2 bases, with 7 bases remaining between them.